The 12 T cell receptor beta chains given below trace back to one sample, sequenced in a study of T cells after yellow fever vaccination. TCRdb reprocessed the 5' RACE reads via MiXCR and lists one record per CDR3 protein. The sample shows just under 600,000 distinct CDR3 sequences, 13% of them seen only once. The input for sequencing was PBMCs, taken on the day of the yellow fever booster vaccination. These receptors were obtained from a man aged 30-40 years who received the YFV17D yellow fever vaccine.

The table lists this clonotype with many counts. This sequence joins TRBV20-1 and TRBJ2-2; TRBD2 aligns across 8 bases. The CDR3 consists of 15 residues. CDR1 DFQATT and CDR2 SNEGSKA come from the germline V gene (reference sequence). V shed 6 bases and J 6 bases; nucleotides not matched to a gene: 12. The CDR3 here is CSARRGGVSPGELFF. The CDR3 DNA reads TGCAGTGCGCGCCGGGGGGGCGTTTCACCCGGGGAGCTGTTTTTT.

The rearrangement links TRBV27 to TRBJ2-2; 12 nucleotides agree with TRBD2. V was pared by 3 bases and J by 5 bases, with 4 bases of the junction left unmatched. CDR1 is MNHEY, CDR2 SMNVEV, per germline (reference sequence). The CDR3 is 16 residues long. The CDR3 sequence is CASSFKGLAGTGELFF. CDR3 in DNA: TGTGCCAGCAGTTTTAAAGGACTAGCGGGAACCGGGGAGCTGTTTTTT.

This clonotype was counted a few times. This sequence joins TRBV4-3 and TRBJ2-1; D may correspond to TRBD1 or TRBD2 (5 bases each). CDR3 length: 16 amino acids. Trimming took 2 bases from V and 0 from J, leaving 11 bases between them. Germline V gene data show CDR1 as LGHNA and CDR2 as YSLEER. The CDR3 region has the DNA TGCGCCAGCAGCCAAACCCTTGGGGGCTCCTACAATGAGCAGTTCTTC. Protein sequence: CASSQTLGGSYNEQFF.

The V gene is TRBV3-1, the J gene TRBJ2-3, with 8 bases matching TRBD1. Germline CDR1 reads LGHDT; CDR2 reads YNNKEL (reference sequence). This CDR3 has 15 amino acids. Trimming took 5 bases from V and 5 from J; bases not matched to a gene: 9. The CDR3 region is CASSYAQGAGDTQYF. Written as DNA, the CDR3 is TGTGCCAGCAGCTACGCGCAGGGGGCGGGAGATACGCAGTATTTT.

V and J are TRBV28 and TRBJ2-1; TRBD1 is a possible D gene (5 bases). The CDR3 covers 13 residues. Germline V gene data show CDR1 as MDHEN and CDR2 as SYDVKM. Trimming took 7 bases from V and 4 from J, leaving 11 bases between them. The CDR3 reads CASTRDGYNEQFF. The DNA for the CDR3 is TGTGCCAGCACCAGGGATGGTTACAATGAGCAGTTCTTC.

This clonotype has a handful of counts. The rearrangement uses TRBV9 and TRBJ2-1, with TRBD2 identical over 11 bases. Germline lookup yields CDR1 SGDLS and CDR2 YYNGEE. Losses at the gene ends were 0 bases for V and 4 bases for J; bases not matched to a gene: 3. CDR3 length equals 16 residues. In DNA form, the CDR3 reads TGTGCCAGCAGCGTAGAGACTAGCGGGAATTACAATGAGCAGTTCTTC. This sequence encodes CASSVETSGNYNEQFF.

This clonotype was counted a single time. The gene calls are TRBV3-1 and TRBJ2-7; 7 bases match TRBD2. Germline V CDR1 and CDR2: LGHDT, YNNKEL (reference sequence). This CDR3 is built from 15 residues. J lost 5 bases, V lost 2 bases, and 9 bases had no gene match. The DNA for the CDR3 is TGTGCCAGCAGCCAAAGGGACGGGGGGTTGAACGAGCAGTACTTC. Protein product: CASSQRDGGLNEQYF.

V gene TRBV6-2 or TRBV6-3 combines with J gene TRBJ2-3; TRBD2 agrees at 9 bases. Germline V gene sequence: CDR1 MNHEY, CDR2 SVGEGT. The CDR3 is 18 amino acids. Trimming at V came to 6 bases and at J to 0 bases, leaving 13 bases not matched to a gene. CDR3 sequence reads: CASSLSGRSTRSTDTQYF. CDR3 DNA: TGTGCCAGCAGCCTAAGCGGGAGGTCCACAAGGAGCACAGATACGCAGTATTTT.

V usage is TRBV11-1 and J usage is TRBJ1-4; 9 bases match TRBD1. The CDR3 extends over 19 amino acids. Germline V gene sequence: CDR1 SGHAT, CDR2 FQDESV (reference sequence). V trimming: 5 bases; J trimming: 5 bases; junction bases outside the gene matches: 18. The CDR3, as DNA: TGTGCCAGCAGCGCCGGGAACAGGGGGCGGCCGCCGATAAATGAAAAACTGTTTTTT. It is translated as CASSAGNRGRPPINEKLFF.

This clonotype was seen only a few times. The chain joins TRBV10-3 to TRBJ2-1; TRBD1 agrees at 11 bases. This CDR3 is built from 14 residues. The V and J ends lost 3 bases and 11 bases, in that order; junction bases with no gene match: 6. Germline lookup yields CDR1 ENHRY and CDR2 SYGVKD. This chain's CDR3 is CAISDHGTGGQQFF. In DNA form, the CDR3 reads TGTGCCATCAGTGATCACGGGACAGGGGGTCAGCAGTTCTTC.

This clonotype was counted between two and nine times. The rearrangement uses TRBV7-2 and TRBJ2-7; either TRBD1 or TRBD2 may supply D (5 bases each). Germline V lookup: CDR1 SGHTA, CDR2 FQGNSA. This CDR3 is 14 amino acids long. Trimming stripped 2 bases from V and 0 bases from J, with 8 bases between. For the CDR3, the DNA is TGTGCCAGCAGCTTAATGGGGGACTCCTACGAGCAGTACTTC. This translates into CASSLMGDSYEQYF.

The V call is TRBV7-2, the J call TRBJ2-5; 10 nucleotides match TRBD1. The length of the CDR3 is 14 residues. J gave up 4 bases and V 6 bases, and 5 bases lay outside the gene matches. CDR1 is SGHTA and CDR2 is FQGNSA in the germline V gene. The CDR3 loop reads CASRGQGTGETQYF. CDR3 DNA: TGTGCCAGCAGGGGACAGGGGACAGGAGAGACCCAGTACTTC.